Reported below is one T cell receptor (beta chain). Its antigen is undetermined. Trimming shortened V by 0 bases and J by 0 bases, and 13 bases separated the two germline ends. Germline V gene data show CDR1 as SGHRS and CDR2 as YFSETQ. The length of the CDR3 is 16 residues. This table comes from immunoSEQ multiplex PCR, and its TCRdb copy is limited to in-frame clones, with some not included. The repertoire holds about 120,000 clones, just over 90% seen once, with 5% in the top ten. The source of the sample is a study of T cell responses to AZD1222 COVID-19 vaccine. Study results and caveats: Every sample of the repertoires postdated the peak T cell response.

The chain uses TRBV5-1 and TRBJ2-7, with a possible D match to TRBD2 (6 bases). This material consisted of peripheral blood, taken 28 days after the second AZD1222 dose. The clonotype was recovered from an adult who received the AZD1222 COVID-19 vaccine. The CDR3 nucleotides are TGCGCCAGCAGCTTGGCCAATAGCGGATTCTCCTACGAGCAGTACTTC. Its protein is CASSLANSGFSYEQYF.